The 13 T cell receptor beta chains reported below all come from one sample, sequenced in a study of immune heterogeneity within non-small cell lung tumors. The template consisted of bulk tumor genomic DNA, with about 640 ng used per sample. Several biopsies per primary tumor were taken during surgery, spaced as far apart as possible. Their non-small cell lung cancer was newly diagnosed and untreated, and the patients underwent curative surgery. A multiplex PCR containing 32 V primers and 13 J primers was used to amplify TCR beta CDR3. TCRdb re-derived calls from the multiplex PCR reads in MiXCR, one entry per CDR3 protein. The table records approximately 3,500 distinct CDR3 sequences, roughly a quarter of them present only once. The sample consisted of lung tumor tissue. These receptor sequences come from a man between 60 and 75 years old with non-small cell lung cancer.

This clonotype was counted a few times. The chain recombines TRBV5-1 with TRBJ1-6; tentatively, D is TRBD1 (6 bases). Trimming shortened V by 4 bases and J by 5 bases, and 16 bases separated the two germline ends. The CDR3 spans 16 residues. In germline, CDR1 is SGHRS, CDR2 YFSETQ. CDR3 sequence: CASSPRTGANNSPLHF. As DNA, the CDR3 is TGCGCCAGCAGCCCCCGGACGGGGGCAAATAATTCACCCCTCCACTTT. The full variable domain, in which reference TRBV5-1 and TRBJ1-6 provide the parts outside the CDR3, is KAGVTQTPRYLIKTRGQQVTLSCSPISGHRSVSWYQQTPGQGLQFLFEYFSETQRNKGNFPGRFSGRQFSNSRSEMNVSTLELGDSALYLCASSPRTGANNSPLHFGNGTRLTVT.

In regard to this clonotype: A much larger clone lies one base from this, so it may be a read error. The V and J genes are TRBV28 and TRBJ1-5, with a weak D call TRBD1 (5 bases). Deletions cut 10 bases from V and 10 bases from J, with 17 bases between. CDR3 length: 12 amino acids. CDR1 and CDR2 (germline): MDHEN, SYDVKM. This CDR3 is CATSLPGRPQHF. CDR3 bases: TGTGCCACCAGCCTCCCGGGACGTCCCCAGCATTTT.

The chain carries TRBV20-1 and TRBJ1-5, with D tentatively TRBD1 (5 bases). In germline, CDR1 is DFQATT, CDR2 SNEGSKA (reference sequence). Trimming took 2 bases from V and 15 from J, leaving 20 bases between them. This CDR3 is built from 13 residues. CDR3: CSARPPGQGPSHF. DNA of the CDR3: TGCAGTGCTAGACCCCCCGGCCAGGGCCCCTCGCATTTT.

As for this clonotype: A much bigger clone sits one base away, suggesting this may be a read error. The J gene is TRBJ2-5, the V gene TRBV27; the D gene is possibly TRBD1 (5 bases). The germline gives CDR1 MNHEY, CDR2 SMNVEV (reference sequence). This CDR3 contains 15 residues. CDR3 protein: CANSAARVRQETQYF. CDR3 sequence (DNA): TGTGCCAACAGTGCCGCCAGGGTGCGCCAAGAGACCCAGTACTTC.

As concerns this clonotype: Since the CDR3 does not end with the conserved phenylalanine or tryptophan, this likely comes from a read error. This chain joins TRBV12-3 or TRBV12-4 and TRBJ1-6, with a possible D match to TRBD1 (5 bases). The CDR3 spans 14 residues. V was cut by 3 bases and J by 5 bases, with 8 bases left in between. The CDR3: CASSLTRDNSPLHS. CDR3 DNA sequence: TGTGCCAGCAGTTTGACCAGGGATAATTCACCCCTCCACTCT.

This chain connects TRBV5-1 to TRBJ2-1, with a tentative D call TRBD1 (6 bases). V gave up 0 bases and J gave up 0 bases, with 10 bases separating them. Germline CDR1 is SGHRS and CDR2 is YFSETQ. The length of the CDR3 is 16 residues. CDR3 sequence: CASSLGGPSSYNEQFF. Written as DNA, the CDR3 is TGCGCCAGCAGCTTGGGGGGGCCTAGCTCCTACAATGAGCAGTTCTTC.

The rearrangement links TRBV12-3 or TRBV12-4 to TRBJ2-2, with D perhaps being TRBD1 or TRBD2 (5 bases each). The length of the CDR3 is 14 residues. Trimming pared 5 bases from V and 6 bases from J, leaving 13 bases between. Here the CDR3 reads CASSPTGRPGELFF. The CDR3 DNA reads TGTGCCAGCAGTCCAACGGGGCGTCCCGGGGAGCTGTTTTTT.

V and J are TRBV5-6 and TRBJ2-2, with TRBD1 identical over 9 bases. V dropped 4 bases and J dropped 4; count of bases not matched to a gene: 8. Germline lookup yields CDR1 SGHDT and CDR2 YYEEEE. The CDR3 consists of 16 residues. CDR3 sequence reads: CASSRGQGRATGELFF. The CDR3 coding sequence is TGTGCCAGCAGCCGAGGACAGGGGCGCGCCACCGGGGAGCTGTTTTTT.

This chain links TRBV11-2 with TRBJ2-3, with 7 bases lining up with TRBD2. The CDR3 has 13 residues. Germline CDR1 SGHAT, CDR2 FQNNGV. CDR3 sequence reads: CALSPAGVNTQYF. The CDR3 coding sequence is TGTGCGCTATCCCCCGCGGGAGTTAATACGCAGTATTTT.

This clonotype is labeled medium-sized. This chain links TRBV19 with TRBJ1-4; D remains unclear. Deletions cut 3 bases from V and 4 bases from J, with 9 bases between. CDR3 length equals 14 residues. The V gene's germline CDR1 is LNHDA and CDR2 SQIVND (reference sequence). The CDR3 region is CASSMRGDNEKLFF. The CDR3 nucleotides read TGTGCCAGTAGTATGAGAGGAGATAATGAAAAACTGTTTTTT.

The genes are TRBV5-1 and TRBJ2-7; D unclear. Germline V gene data show CDR1 as SGHRS and CDR2 as YFSETQ. Trimming shortened V by 0 bases and J by 7 bases, and 17 bases separated the two germline ends. The CDR3 has 15 amino acids. Written as DNA, the CDR3 is TGCGCCAGCAGCTTGGGGACCCAGAACCTGGGAGAGCAGTACTTC. Its translation: CASSLGTQNLGEQYF.

This rearrangement joins TRBV11-2 to TRBJ2-1; D might be TRBD1 or TRBD2, each matching 7 bases. Trimming cost V 3 bases and J 9 bases, with 21 bases left between them. The CDR3 covers 16 residues. Per the germline V gene, CDR1 is SGHAT and CDR2 is FQNNGV. The CDR3 DNA sequence: TGTGCCAGCAGCTTGACAGTGGCAGGGGGGGGTGGTGAGCAGTTCTTC. Translating it yields CASSLTVAGGGGEQFF. Looking up the rest from reference TRBV11-2 and TRBJ2-1 gives the full variable domain: EAGVAQSPRYKIIEKRQSVAFWCNPISGHATLYWYQQILGQGPKLLIQFQNNGVVDDSQLPKDRFSAERLKGVDSTLKIQPAKLEDSAVYLCASSLTVAGGGGEQFFGPGTRLTVL.

A few counts support this clonotype. CDR3 protein: CASSFDKYTDTQYF. CDR3 nucleotide sequence: TGTGCCAGCAGTTTCGACAAATACACAGATACGCAGTATTTT. V is TRBV28 and J is TRBJ2-3; D call uncertain. The CDR3 consists of 14 residues. The germline gives CDR1 MDHEN, CDR2 SYDVKM. V dropped 3 bases and J dropped 2 bases, with 9 bases sitting between them.